The 28 T cell receptor beta chains below were found in one sample sequenced in a study of neurological immune-mediated disorders (dated by TCRdb to about 2019). Library method: 5' RACE. For sequencing, an Illumina HiSeq 2500 was employed. TCRdb reworked the public reads: Q25 trimming with fastp, MiXCR clone assembly, productive beta chains retained. Rows with one shared CDR3 protein collapse into an entry with the most common genes and DNA. Within this sample are 53,000 or so distinct CDR3 sequences, with 10% to 15% of them counted one time only. The ten largest clones capture about 10% of the sample. The sequenced sample was PBMCs. The receptors here all came from a woman aged 60-75 years with HTLV-1-associated myelopathy (HAM/TSP).

This clonotype was recorded many times. Since a much larger clone is just one base distant, this may be a read error. This chain joins TRBV7-6 and TRBJ2-1; tentative D call: TRBD2 (6 bases). The CDR3 has 16 residues. Germline CDR1 reads SGHVS; CDR2 reads FNYEAQ. V lost 6 bases and J lost 1, with 16 bases in between. CDR3 nucleotide sequence: TGTGCCAGCAGGCCCAATCTAGCGCGATCCTACAATGAGCAGTTCTTC. It encodes CASRPNLARSYNEQFF.

This clonotype was detected ten times or more. The DNA of the CDR3 is TGCAGTGCTCACCTAGCGGGAGGTTTTCATGAGCAGTTCTTC. Translating it yields CSAHLAGGFHEQFF. The chain carries TRBV20-1 and TRBJ2-1; the match to TRBD2 covers 11 bases. CDR3 size: 14 residues. J was trimmed by 8 bases and V by 5 bases; bases with no gene match: 8. Germline assignment: CDR1 DFQATT and CDR2 SNEGSKA (reference sequence).

This clonotype was counted only a few times. The rearrangement links TRBV27 to TRBJ2-1; 7 bases agree with TRBD1. There are 14 residues in the CDR3. From germline, CDR1 is MNHEY and CDR2 SMNVEV (reference sequence). V shed 6 bases and J 1 base; nucleotides not matched to a gene: 3. The CDR3 DNA follows: TGTGCCAGCAGCCGACAGGGTTCCTACAATGAGCAGTTCTTC. This encodes CASSRQGSYNEQFF.

This clonotype has ten or more counts. The V gene is TRBV4-2, the J gene TRBJ1-4, with a tentative D call TRBD1 (5 bases). Germline V lookup: CDR1 LGHNA, CDR2 YNFKEQ. The CDR3 sequence is 15 residues long. V was pared by 2 bases and J by 12 bases, with 19 bases between. The CDR3 region is CASSQPGAGEAQLFF. Here the CDR3 DNA reads TGTGCCAGCAGCCAACCTGGGGCAGGTGAAGCTCAACTGTTTTTT.

This clonotype was seen ten or more times. The V call is TRBV7-9, the J call TRBJ2-7; D perhaps matches TRBD1 (6 bases). The CDR3 consists of 12 residues. V lost 1 base, J lost 6 bases, and 7 bases lay in between. CDR1 and CDR2 from the germline V gene are SEHNR and FQNEAQ (reference sequence). CDR3 sequence reads: CASSLGGREQYF. For the CDR3, the DNA is TGTGCCAGCAGCTTAGGGGGGCGCGAGCAGTACTTC.

The table lists this clonotype with many counts. This chain connects TRBV2 to TRBJ2-1; 7 bases are shared with TRBD1. CDR1 and CDR2 from the germline V gene are SNHLY and FYNNEI. The CDR3 extends over 15 amino acids. V lost 4 bases, J lost 0 bases, and 3 bases stayed unmatched. As DNA, the CDR3 is TGTGCCAGCAGTGGACAGGGTTTCTCCTACAATGAGCAGTTCTTC. This gives the protein CASSGQGFSYNEQFF.

This clonotype was seen at least ten times. This chain links TRBV7-9 with TRBJ2-4, with 8 bases identical to TRBD1. The V segment lost 10 bases and the J segment 3 bases; nucleotides outside the gene matches: 11. The CDR3 spans 15 residues. Germline lookup yields CDR1 SEHNR and CDR2 FQNEAQ (reference sequence). CDR3 residues: CATTRGLEGKNIQYF. The CDR3 nucleotides read TGTGCCACCACCAGGGGGCTGGAAGGCAAAAACATTCAGTACTTC.

This clonotype was seen many times. V and J are TRBV7-2 and TRBJ2-5; 12 nucleotides agree with TRBD1. CDR1 is SGHTA, CDR2 FQGNSA, per germline. The CDR3 consists of 14 residues. J gave up 5 bases and V 5 bases, and 3 bases lay outside the gene matches. The CDR3 loop reads CASSRDRGLETQYF. The CDR3 bases are TGTGCCAGCAGCCGGGACAGGGGGCTGGAGACCCAGTACTTC.

This clonotype was found many times. V is TRBV14 and J is TRBJ2-1; possibly TRBD1 for D (5 bases). V dropped 4 bases and J dropped 0 bases, with 10 bases sitting between them. Looked up from germline, CDR1 is SGHDN and CDR2 is FVKESK. The CDR3 extends over 15 amino acids. The CDR3 DNA is TGTGCCAGCAGCCTAGGGGTTAGCTCCTACAATGAGCAGTTCTTC. This codes for CASSLGVSSYNEQFF.

This clonotype was detected ten times or more. The chain joins TRBV11-2 to TRBJ2-3, with 11 bases matching TRBD2. Germline V gene lookup returns CDR1 SGHAT and CDR2 FQNNGV. The CDR3 sequence is 19 residues long. V gave up 5 bases and J gave up 0 bases; unmatched junction bases: 13. CDR3 region: CASSPKLAGVDTSTDTQYF. The DNA of the CDR3 is TGTGCCAGCAGCCCGAAACTAGCGGGGGTTGATACTAGCACAGATACGCAGTATTTT.

This clonotype occurred many times. This chain joins TRBV5-1 and TRBJ1-1; 12 bases are shared with TRBD1. In germline, CDR1 is SGHRS, CDR2 YFSETQ. The junction had 9 bases not matched to a gene; V was cut back by 3 bases and J by 6 bases. This CDR3 contains 16 residues. The CDR3 here is CASSSSGTGGRAEAFF. Here the CDR3 DNA reads TGCGCCAGCAGCTCATCCGGGACAGGGGGCAGGGCTGAAGCTTTCTTT.

CDR3 sequence reads: CASSPRTGGYEQYF. CDR3 DNA sequence: TGTGCCAGCAGTCCTCGAACAGGGGGCTACGAGCAGTACTTC. This sequence joins TRBV7-6 and TRBJ2-7, with 8 bases fitting TRBD1. Germline CDR1 is SGHVS and CDR2 is FNYEAQ. The CDR3 runs to 14 residues. V shed 6 bases and J 3 bases; nucleotides not matched to a gene: 7. The full variable domain, rest sourced from reference TRBV7-6 and TRBJ2-7, is GAGVSQSPRYKVTKRGQDVALRCDPISGHVSLYWYRQALGQGPEFLTYFNYEAQQDKSGLPNDRFSAERPEGSISTLTIQRTEQRDSAMYRCASSPRTGGYEQYFGPGTRLTVT.

This clonotype appeared once. V gene TRBV11-3 combines with J gene TRBJ2-1, with 14 bases identical to TRBD2. Germline CDR1 is SGHNT and CDR2 is YENEEA. The CDR3 is 16 residues long. After removal of 5 bases from V and 4 bases from J, the junction contained 4 bases not matched to a gene. The CDR3 region has the DNA TGTGCCAGCAGCCCCCGGACTAGCGGGAGGTACAATGAGCAGTTCTTC. It specifies CASSPRTSGRYNEQFF.

This clonotype showed up many times. The chain carries TRBV20-1 and TRBJ2-3, with D unclear. Trimming left V 3 bases short and J 6 bases short, with 16 bases between. The CDR3 loop spans 14 amino acids. From germline, CDR1 is DFQATT and CDR2 SNEGSKA (reference sequence). The CDR3 spells CSASARRSRDTQYF. For the CDR3, the DNA is TGCAGTGCTAGTGCCAGACGTAGCAGGGATACGCAGTATTTT.

This clonotype showed up many times. The rearrangement uses TRBV5-1 and TRBJ1-1, with D hard to call. The CDR3 length is 13 residues. From germline, CDR1 is SGHRS and CDR2 YFSETQ. The V gene lost 6 bases and the J gene lost 1 base, with 10 bases spanning the gap. The DNA for the CDR3 is TGCGCCAGCAACGAACCCCCGAACACTGAAGCTTTCTTT. It yields the protein CASNEPPNTEAFF.

This clonotype was detected ten times or more. The chain joins TRBV20-1 to TRBJ2-7; TRBD2 aligns across 9 bases. CDR3 length: 14 amino acids. J lost 2 bases, V lost 5 bases, and 7 bases had no gene match. Per germline, CDR1 DFQATT and CDR2 SNEGSKA (reference sequence). The CDR3, as DNA: TGCAGTGCTTCGCTAGCGGGAATTCCCTACGAGCAGTACTTC. This encodes CSASLAGIPYEQYF.

This clonotype was recorded at least ten times. The chain couples TRBV7-2 to TRBJ2-5, with 7 bases matching TRBD1. The CDR3 is 13 amino acids. V trimming: 2 bases; J trimming: 4 bases; junction bases outside the gene matches: 1. Germline CDR1 is SGHTA and CDR2 is FQGNSA. The CDR3 spells CASSLSGGETQYF. The CDR3 DNA follows: TGTGCCAGCAGCTTATCAGGGGGAGAGACCCAGTACTTC.

This chain connects TRBV7-9 to TRBJ2-1, with D maybe TRBD2 (6 bases). Germline V gene lookup returns CDR1 SEHNR and CDR2 FQNEAQ (reference sequence). V was shortened by 3 bases and J by 12 bases, with 12 bases between the two germline ends. CDR3 length: 12 amino acids. CDR3 in DNA: TGTGCCAGCAGCTTTGGCGGGATAAGGCAGTTCTTC. Protein: CASSFGGIRQFF.

This clonotype was recorded a few times. CDR3 sequence (DNA): TGTGCCAGCAGTGCGGATGGGGGAAGAGCAGATACGCAGTATTTT. Its translation: CASSADGGRADTQYF. The chain links TRBV6-4 to TRBJ2-3; the D gene could be TRBD1 or TRBD2 (5 bases each). Per germline, CDR1 MRHNA and CDR2 SNTAGT. The CDR3 runs 15 residues. V was clipped by 4 bases and J by 4 bases, with 15 bases between them.

This clonotype is large within its sample. The V call is TRBV19, the J call TRBJ2-1; perhaps TRBD1 as D (6 bases). Germline V CDR1 and CDR2: LNHDA, SQIVND (reference sequence). V was shortened by 5 bases and J by 0 bases, with 14 bases between the two germline ends. There are 16 residues in the CDR3. The CDR3 is CASSGGAASSYNEQFF. In DNA form, the CDR3 reads TGTGCCAGTAGTGGGGGCGCGGCCAGCTCCTACAATGAGCAGTTCTTC.

This clonotype was counted at least ten times. This sequence joins TRBV7-2 and TRBJ2-7, with 7 bases lining up with TRBD2. CDR1 is SGHTA, CDR2 FQGNSA, per germline. The ends lost 2 bases at V and 2 bases at J; junction bases unmatched: 3. CDR3 length: 14 residues. In DNA form, the CDR3 reads TGTGCCAGCAGCTTAATTCGGGGGGCCTACGAGCAGTACTTC. It codes for CASSLIRGAYEQYF.

This clonotype was recorded at least ten times. The V gene is TRBV24-1, the J gene TRBJ1-2; D unclear. The length of the CDR3 is 14 residues. Germline V gene data show CDR1 as KGHDR and CDR2 as SFDVKD. Deletions cut 4 bases from V and 1 base from J, with 9 bases between. DNA of the CDR3: TGTGCCACCAGTGACCAGACATATAACTATGGCTACACCTTC. It specifies CATSDQTYNYGYTF.

This clonotype was counted ten times or more. The chain links TRBV5-1 to TRBJ2-1, with TRBD2 matching over 11 bases. Trimming took 4 bases from V and 6 from J; bases not matched to a gene: 9. Germline V gene lookup returns CDR1 SGHRS and CDR2 YFSETQ. The CDR3 runs 16 residues. CDR3 in amino acids: CASSPPTSGSVNEQFF. The CDR3 DNA follows: TGCGCCAGCAGCCCTCCAACTAGCGGGAGTGTCAATGAGCAGTTCTTC.

The CDR3 sequence is CSAGRENYGYTF. The CDR3 DNA reads as TGCAGTGCTGGCAGGGAAAACTATGGCTACACCTTC. This sequence joins TRBV20-1 and TRBJ1-2; perhaps TRBD1 as D (5 bases). V was trimmed by 5 bases and J by 2 bases, leaving 9 bases between them. CDR1 is DFQATT and CDR2 is SNEGSKA in the germline V gene (reference sequence). The CDR3 consists of 12 residues.

This clonotype was detected many times. At one end the junction does not follow the germline gene, possibly because of a read error. The chain uses TRBV7-7 and TRBJ2-5; tentative D call: TRBD1 (5 bases). CDR3 size: 14 residues. Germline loops: CDR1 SSHAT, CDR2 FNYEAQ (reference sequence). The CDR3 loop reads CASSSLGRGETQYF. CDR3 coding DNA: TGTGCTAGCAGCTCCCTCGGAAGGGGAGAGACCCAGTACTTC.

This clonotype showed up many times. This rearrangement joins TRBV6-5 to TRBJ1-4; TRBD1 agrees at 10 bases. The CDR3 is 15 residues long. V trimming: 6 bases; J trimming: 6 bases; junction bases outside the gene matches: 7. Germline V gene data show CDR1 as MNHEY and CDR2 as SVGAGI. CDR3 bases: TGTGCCAGCAGATTCCTCGGACAGGGGGATGAAAAACTGTTTTTT. Translating it yields CASRFLGQGDEKLFF.

This clonotype appeared many times. The genes are TRBV5-5 and TRBJ1-1, with D possibly matching TRBD1 (5 bases). V lost 2 bases to trimming and J lost 4 bases, with 9 bases between them. This CDR3 spans 13 amino acids. CDR1 and CDR2 from the germline V gene are SGHKS and YYEKEE (reference sequence). The CDR3 DNA is TGTGCCAGCAGCTTCACAGGCGGCACTGAAGCTTTCTTT. It is translated as CASSFTGGTEAFF.

The table lists this clonotype with many counts. This chain links TRBV20-1 with TRBJ2-7; 8 bases line up with TRBD2. The CDR3 is 13 amino acids. CDR1 is DFQATT, CDR2 SNEGSKA, per germline (reference sequence). Germline trimming cut 6 bases from V and 3 bases from J; bases unmatched to any gene: 7. Here the CDR3 reads CSAPTGTSYEQYF. The CDR3 nucleotides are TGCAGTGCACCTACCGGGACTAGCTACGAGCAGTACTTC.